The 7 T cell receptor beta chains below were found in one sample sequenced in a study of OX40 agonist ivuxolimab in advanced cancers. Some clones are missing from TCRdb's copy, which holds only in-frame ones; the method was immunoSEQ multiplex PCR. The table records 11,000 to 15,000 clones, around 93% of them present only once. The sequenced sample was CD4+ or CD8+ T cells sorted from blood, obtained in a trial of the OX40 agonist ivuxolimab. These receptors came from an adult with an advanced solid tumor such as melanoma, head and neck, liver or kidney cancer.

This clone was seen just once. The gene calls are TRBV9 and TRBJ2-3; D perhaps matches TRBD2 (5 bases). There are 15 residues in the CDR3. Germline lookup yields CDR1 SGDLS and CDR2 YYNGEE. Trimming pared 4 bases from V and 4 bases from J, leaving 16 bases between. The DNA for the CDR3 is TGTGCCAGCAGCCCGCGGATTCAGAGGGCAGATACGCAGTATTTT. Translating it yields CASSPRIQRADTQYF.

The chain links TRBV30 to TRBJ2-1; 13 nucleotides agree with TRBD2. The CDR3 is made up of 15 amino acids. CDR1 and CDR2 (germline): GTSNPN, SVGIG (reference sequence). V shed 4 bases, J shed 7 bases, and the junction held 7 bases outside the gene matches. The CDR3 nucleotides are TGTGCCTGGACACGGACTAGCGGGAGCTGGAATGAGCAGTTCTTC. It specifies CAWTRTSGSWNEQFF.

The chain recombines TRBV27 with TRBJ2-7, with unresolved D. This CDR3 contains 15 residues. The V end lost 0 bases, the J end lost 2 bases, and 11 bases lay between the germline ends. Germline lookup yields CDR1 MNHEY and CDR2 SMNVEV (reference sequence). In DNA, the CDR3 is TGTGCCAGCAGTTTATCGATTCCGGTTACCTACGAGCAGTACTTC. This sequence encodes CASSLSIPVTYEQYF.

This chain joins TRBV6-1 and TRBJ1-1; no clear D gene. The CDR3 sequence is 9 residues long. Germline loops: CDR1 MNHNS, CDR2 SASEGT. V was trimmed by 2 bases and J by 11 bases, leaving 3 bases between them. The CDR3 DNA reads as TGTGCCAGCAGTGAATCGGCTTTCTTT. Translated: CASSESAFF.

The chain employs TRBV6-1 and TRBJ2-1; D is uncertain. The germline V and J ends were trimmed by 1 base and 5 bases, with 3 bases remaining between them. The CDR3 is 12 amino acids. CDR1 MNHNS and CDR2 SASEGT come from the germline V gene. The CDR3 DNA follows: TGTGCCAGCAGTGAAGGCCACAATGAGCAGTTCTTC. Its protein product is CASSEGHNEQFF.

DNA for the CDR3: TGTGCCTGGAGTAGGGGGCAGAGCTCCTACAATGAGCAGTTCTTC. Translation gives CAWSRGQSSYNEQFF. The rearrangement uses TRBV30 and TRBJ2-1; 7 bases match TRBD1. Germline V CDR1 and CDR2: GTSNPN, SVGIG (reference sequence). The V and J ends lost 2 bases and 0 bases, in that order; junction bases with no gene match: 4. The CDR3 covers 15 residues.

The chain uses TRBV5-4 and TRBJ2-5, with D unresolved. The J call may be faulty, since TRBJ2-7 better matches the DNA end. In germline, CDR1 is SGHNT, CDR2 YYREEE (reference sequence). This CDR3 region has 15 residues. The CDR3 coding sequence is TGTGCCAGCAGCTTGGTACCGTTAGGCACTGGCGAGCAGTACTTC. Its protein product is CASSLVPLGTGEQYF.